Listed below are T cell receptor beta chains from one sample, sequenced in a study of T cell changes during pregnancy in multiple sclerosis. Measured with immunoSEQ multiplex PCR; TCRdb has only the in-frame clones, and not every one. Of tens of thousands of clones listed, 90% are singletons. The material was CD4+ T cells from peripheral blood mononuclear cells, obtained in the second trimester of pregnancy. These receptors all stem from a female donor with multiple sclerosis, enrolled in a pregnancy study. Each CDR3 is given with its conserved first and last residue. A D gene is named only where the DNA matches it firmly. For some rows the clone size is stated as once, few or many, or as a class when expanded; others skip it.

>TRBV7-2|TRBJ2-5|.|TRBD2
TGTGCCAGCAGCTTAGTCGGCGGGGGGAGGGTGGAGACCCAGTACTTC
CASSLVGGGRVETQYF
>TRBV10-3|TRBJ1-1|few|.
TGTGCCATCACTGAGGAACAGAAGAACACTGAAGCTTTCTTT
CAITEEQKNTEAFF
>TRBV23-1|TRBJ2-3|.|.
TGCGCCATCATTGAGGGATTCTGTCCAGATACGCAGTATTTT
CAIIEGFCPDTQYF
>TRBV7-7|TRBJ2-5|.|TRBD1
TGTGCTAGCAGCTTATGGTCAGGGGGAGAGACCCAGTACTTC
CASSLWSGGETQYF
>TRBV11-2|TRBJ1-1|.|.
TGTGCCAGCAGCTTAGGGCAGAACACTGAAGCTTTCTTT
CASSLGQNTEAFF
>TRBV6-5|TRBJ1-5|.|TRBD1
TGTGCCGGCAGACAGGGCCCCAATCAGCCCCAGCATTTT
CAGRQGPNQPQHF
>TRBV30|TRBJ1-2|.|.
TGTGCCTGGAGTCCCGGGGATCACTATGGCTACACCTTC
CAWSPGDHYGYTF
>TRBV5-8|TRBJ2-1|.|TRBD2
TGTGCCAGCAGCCGATTGGGCGGGAGCCTTCTTCTCGTCGATGAGCAGTTCTTC
CASSRLGGSLLLVDEQFF
>TRBV6-6|TRBJ2-7|medium-sized|.
TGTGCCAGCAGCGGAGGGAAGGAAGTCCACAACGAGCAGTACTTC
CASSGGKEVHNEQYF
>TRBV5-1|TRBJ1-2|.|.
TGCGCCAGCAGCTTGTCACAGAATGGCTACACCTTC
CASSLSQNGYTF
>TRBV7-2|TRBJ2-5|.|.
TGTGCCAGCAGCCTGCGAAGGCCAGCGGCCGTCCAAGAGACCCAGTACTTC
CASSLRRPAAVQETQYF
>TRBV4-1|TRBJ2-3|.|.
TGCGCCAGCAGCCGCCCTGGGGAGCCTAGCACAGATACGCAGTATTTT
CASSRPGEPSTDTQYF
>TRBV5-1|TRBJ2-5|.|.
TGCGCCAGCTGTCAGGGGATGACCCAAGAGACCCAGTACTTC
CASCQGMTQETQYF
>TRBV7-9|TRBJ1-5|.|TRBD1
TGTGCCAGCAGCCACGGGACAGACAATAGCAATCAGCCCCAGCATTTT
CASSHGTDNSNQPQHF
>TRBV4-1|TRBJ1-1|.|.
TGCGCCAGCAGCCAAGGATTTAGGGAGGGAGTTGTAGCTTTCTTT
CASSQGFREGVVAFF
>TRBV19|TRBJ2-3|.|TRBD2
TGTGCCAGTAGTATAGTCGGGGGACTAGCGCTTAATTTT
CASSIVGGLALNF
>TRBV15|TRBJ1-1|.|TRBD1
TGTGCCACGTCGACAGGGGGAACTGAAGCTTTCTTT
CATSTGGTEAFF
>TRBV2|TRBJ2-1|.|TRBD2
TGTGCCATTTCTCTAAGGACTAGCGGGACCACGAGCTCCTACAATGAGCAGTTCTTC
CAISLRTSGTTSSYNEQFF
>TRBV7-6|TRBJ2-3|.|TRBD2
TGTGCCAGCAGCTTGTCCGCGTCTAGCGGGAGAGATACGCAGTATTTT
CASSLSASSGRDTQYF
>TRBV19|TRBJ2-2|.|TRBD2
TGTGCCAGTAGTAGGCGAGCGGGAGGAATCGGGGAGCTGTTTTTT
CASSRRAGGIGELFF
>TRBV5-5|TRBJ1-3|once|.
TGTGCCAGCAGCTTGCTACAGGTGGTCTCTGGAAACACCATATATTTT
CASSLLQVVSGNTIYF
>TRBV30|TRBJ1-5|.|.
TGTGCCTGGACCGAGGGCCTAAATCAGCCCCAGCATTTT
CAWTEGLNQPQHF
>TRBV27|TRBJ1-2|.|TRBD1
TGTGCCAGCCGGCGCGGGCAGGGGGTAGAAGGCTACACCTTC
CASRRGQGVEGYTF
>TRBV2|TRBJ2-1|.|.
TGTGCCAGCATGCGAGTACCTGAGCAGTTCTTC
CASMRVPEQFF
>TRBV7-3|TRBJ2-3|.|.
TGTGCCAGCAGCTCGAGCGGGAGCACAGATACGCAGTATTTT
CASSSSGSTDTQYF
>TRBV10-3|TRBJ2-7|.|.
TGTGCCATCAGTGAGTCTCCAGGGGTAAGGGTTTGGAAGTACTTC
CAISESPGVRVWKYF